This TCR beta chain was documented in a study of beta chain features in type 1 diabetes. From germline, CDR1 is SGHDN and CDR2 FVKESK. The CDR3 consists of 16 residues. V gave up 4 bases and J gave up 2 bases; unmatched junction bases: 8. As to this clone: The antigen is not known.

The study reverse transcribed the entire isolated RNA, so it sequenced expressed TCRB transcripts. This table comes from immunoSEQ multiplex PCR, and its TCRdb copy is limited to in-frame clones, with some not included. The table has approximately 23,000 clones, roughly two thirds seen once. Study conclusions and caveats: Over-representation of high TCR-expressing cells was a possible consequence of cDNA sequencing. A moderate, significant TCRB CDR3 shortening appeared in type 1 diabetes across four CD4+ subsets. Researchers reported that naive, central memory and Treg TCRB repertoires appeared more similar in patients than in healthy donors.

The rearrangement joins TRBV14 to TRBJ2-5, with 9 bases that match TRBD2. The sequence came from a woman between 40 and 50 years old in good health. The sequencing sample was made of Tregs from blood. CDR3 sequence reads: CASSLWSGGHQETQYF. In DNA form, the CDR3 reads TGTGCCAGCAGCCTGTGGAGCGGGGGGCATCAAGAGACCCAGTACTTC.